The T cell receptor beta chain under discussion was sequenced for a study of cytomegalovirus exposure and HLA in healthy donors. A word on this clone: What it binds is not known.

Study observations and caveats: Near-uniform donor sequencing depth was presumed by presence/absence analyses. There were several of the most significant clusters that appeared linked to common viral pathogens in a later analysis. Within an earlier analysis, most TCR beta V segments proved productive either about 87% or about 30% of the time.

This CDR3 is built from 18 residues. Germline V gives CDR1 SGHRS, CDR2 YFSETQ. Trimming shortened V by 0 bases and J by 8 bases, and 23 bases separated the two germline ends. The PCR was carried out with 60 Vbeta primers and 13 Jbeta primers. Measured with immunoSEQ multiplex PCR; TCRdb has only the in-frame clones, and not every one. The sample records about 200,000 clones, about 86% being singletons. Sequenced material: PBMCs. This sequence was found in a woman under 40 in good health and CMV-seronegative. This chain uses TRBV5-1 with TRBJ1-4; D is undetermined. In nucleotides, the CDR3 is TGCGCCAGCAGCTTGGACGGTCAAAATCCTAGTGGCGGGGAAAAACTGTTTTTT. Amino acid sequence: CASSLDGQNPSGGEKLFF.